One T cell receptor beta chain is described in this entry. Its antigen remains unknown. The data derive from a study of shared clonotypes between healthy human individuals. The CD4+ fraction was divided into a CD45RA+ naive subset and a CD45RA-negative memory subset. Broader study findings: Deeper or shallower sequencing was expected to change how clonotypes are shared among donors.

Several immunoSEQ plates held equal portions of the genomic DNA taken from each subset. Using immunoSEQ multiplex PCR, the repertoire was profiled, and TCRdb retains in-frame clones only, with some absent. The data show 780,000 or so clones, with over 60% seen just once and around 1.8% held by the top ten. This CDR3 contains 13 residues. Germline CDR1 is MNHEY and CDR2 is SVGAGI. Trimming shortened V by 7 bases and J by 6 bases, and 13 bases separated the two germline ends. The sequence derives from a woman aged 25 to 45 in good health. The source material was memory CD4+ T cells sorted from blood. The sample's subset: CD45RA-negative fraction. The chain combines TRBV6-5 with TRBJ1-5; D is uncertain. CDR3 sequence reads: CASNQVAGQPQHF. CDR3 in DNA: TGTGCCAGCAACCAGGTTGCGGGTCAGCCCCAGCATTTT.